This T cell receptor beta chain appears in the sequencing data of a study of post-analysis software for immune sequencing data. Presence of unique molecular identifiers characterized the TCR beta cDNA libraries. With roughly 0.95 to 11 million T cells as the source, 450,000 to 600,000 cDNA molecules resulted. TCRdb independently ran MiXCR on the PCR reads; one entry per CDR3 protein. The data contain roughly 580,000 distinct CDR3 sequences, 44% of them singletons. Remarks on this clonotype: What it binds is not known. A read error may account for a junction end that differs from germline.

The germline V gene has CDR1 SEHNR and CDR2 FQNEAQ (reference sequence). The CDR3 consists of 18 residues. Study results and caveats: F measure showed strong co-clustering of same-batch samples. Controls showed lower frequencies than patients for five TRBV segments, and TRBV5-6, TRBV5-1 and TRBV20-1 were among these.

The clonotype was recovered from a girl between 5 and 17 years old with multiple sclerosis. The sequenced sample was blood. The chain uses TRBV7-9 and TRBJ2-3; tentative D call: TRBD2 (6 bases). CDR3 loop: CTSSLVGGQGSLTDTQYF. The CDR3 DNA is TGTACCAGCAGCTTAGTTGGAGGGCAGGGCTCACTCACAGATACGCAGTATTTT.